Below, one T cell receptor beta chain is given with its context. This record belongs to a study of blood T cell repertoires in COVID-19. Study at large: Donors in the United States, Italy and Spain gave samples during acute or convalescent COVID-19. PBMCs, B-cell-depleted T cells, or T cells provided the cDNA or gDNA that made up the material.

As processed by the authors: Amplification with reference gene primers provided the estimates of nucleated cell counts. Produced via immunoSEQ multiplex PCR; TCRdb's table is partial and in-frame only. V and J calls and clone size follow that table, whereas D and trimming were derived from the DNA. The sample gives about 170,000 clones, about 87% of which show up once; roughly 3.6% is in the top ten. Source material: peripheral blood. This sequence originates from a man aged 18 to 29 with active or convalescent COVID-19.

CDR3: CASSTEPGLVSSEQYF. The CDR3 nucleotides read TGTGCCAGCAGCACTGAGCCGGGACTAGTAAGCTCCGAGCAGTACTTC. The V and J genes are TRBV9 and TRBJ2-7; 8 positions match TRBD2. The CDR3 runs 16 residues. Unmatched junction bases numbered 15, after V lost 4 bases and J lost 6 bases. From germline, CDR1 is SGDLS and CDR2 YYNGEE.